The 2 T cell receptor beta chains listed next were all sequenced from one sample in a study of shared clonotypes between healthy human individuals. Profiling relied on immunoSEQ multiplex PCR, and the TCRdb table lists in-frame clones only, not all of them. The sample has some 1 million clones; 75% are singletons. Source material: memory CD4+ T cells sorted from blood. Described subset: CD45RA-negative fraction. Source of these receptors: a man between 18 and 35 years old in good health.

CDR3 nucleotide sequence: TGTGCCAGCAGCTTCAAGGGACAGGGAAACACCATATATTTT. Protein product: CASSFKGQGNTIYF. The chain couples TRBV7-2 to TRBJ1-3; 7 bases agree with TRBD1. V trimming: 3 bases; J trimming: 4 bases; junction bases outside the gene matches: 3. The CDR3 is 14 amino acids. Per germline, CDR1 SGHTA and CDR2 FQGNSA.

V is TRBV6-5 and J is TRBJ2-2; tentative D call: TRBD1 (5 bases). Trimming cost V 6 bases and J 4 bases, with 9 bases left between them. The CDR3 contains 13 residues. Germline-derived CDR1 and CDR2 are MNHEY and SVGAGI. In DNA, the CDR3 is TGTGCCAGCAGATTCACAGGCACCGGGGAGCTGTTTTTT. Its protein is CASRFTGTGELFF.